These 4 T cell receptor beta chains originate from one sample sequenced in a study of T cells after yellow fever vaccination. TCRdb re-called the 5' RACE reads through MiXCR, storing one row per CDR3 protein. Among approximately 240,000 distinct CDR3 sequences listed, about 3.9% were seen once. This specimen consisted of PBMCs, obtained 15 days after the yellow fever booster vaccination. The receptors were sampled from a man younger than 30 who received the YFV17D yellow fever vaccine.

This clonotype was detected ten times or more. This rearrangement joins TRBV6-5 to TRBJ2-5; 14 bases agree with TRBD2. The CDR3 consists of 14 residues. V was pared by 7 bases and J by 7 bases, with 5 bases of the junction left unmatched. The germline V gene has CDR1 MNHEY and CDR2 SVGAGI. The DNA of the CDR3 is TGTGCCAGCAAAGGACTAGCGGGGGGTGGGACCCAGTACTTC. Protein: CASKGLAGGGTQYF.

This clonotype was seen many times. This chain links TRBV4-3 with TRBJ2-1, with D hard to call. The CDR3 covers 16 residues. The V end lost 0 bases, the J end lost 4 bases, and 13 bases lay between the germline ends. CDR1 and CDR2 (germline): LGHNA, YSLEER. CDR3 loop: CASSQEWAGVYNEQFF. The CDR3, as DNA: TGCGCCAGCAGCCAAGAGTGGGCAGGAGTTTACAATGAGCAGTTCTTC.

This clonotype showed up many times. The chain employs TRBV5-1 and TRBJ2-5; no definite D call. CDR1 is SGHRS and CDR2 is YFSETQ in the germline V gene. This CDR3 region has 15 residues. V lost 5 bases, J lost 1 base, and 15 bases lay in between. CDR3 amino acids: CASSPAPGRQETQYF. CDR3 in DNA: TGCGCCAGCAGTCCGGCTCCAGGCCGCCAAGAGACCCAGTACTTC.

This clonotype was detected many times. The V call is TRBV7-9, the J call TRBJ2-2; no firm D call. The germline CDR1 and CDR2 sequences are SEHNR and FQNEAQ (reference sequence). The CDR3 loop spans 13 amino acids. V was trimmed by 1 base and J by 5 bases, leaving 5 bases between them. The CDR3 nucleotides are TGTGCCAGCAGCTTAGGAGGAACCGGGGAGCTGTTTTTT. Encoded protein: CASSLGGTGELFF.